This T cell receptor beta chain derives from a study of blood T cell repertoires in COVID-19. Looking at the study overall: Specimens from acute and convalescent COVID-19 originated in the United States, Italy and Spain. T cells, B-cell-depleted T cells, or PBMCs supplied cDNA or gDNA.

Libraries were prepared by immunoSEQ multiplex PCR; TCRdb keeps only in-frame clonotypes and omits some of them. Among 97,000 or so clones listed, about 80% were seen once. Input material: peripheral blood. The sequence was obtained from a man aged 65 to 79 with acute or convalescent COVID-19.

The CDR3 here is CASSPRDTQYNYGYTF. In DNA form, the CDR3 reads TGTGCCAGCAGCCCCCGGGACACACAATATAACTATGGCTACACCTTC. This chain uses TRBV3-1 (or the pseudogene TRBV3-2) with TRBJ1-2, with TRBD1 as a possible D gene (6 bases). The CDR3 totals 16 residues. The V end was cut by 4 bases, the J end by 1 base, with 16 bases between. Germline CDR1 reads LGHDT; CDR2 reads YNNKEL (reference sequence).